These 2 T cell receptor beta chains originate from one sample sequenced in a study of hypomethylating agent response in myelodysplastic syndrome (dated by TCRdb to the early 2020s). The method was the immunoSEQ multiplex PCR assay. This immuneACCESS table, as held by TCRdb, lists in-frame sequences with V and J called but not all clones. Of the missing ones, under half trace to an unresolved V gene in checked studies; the others have no known cause. In this sample the table shows some 9,300 clones, 75% to 85% of which occur a single time. Of the sample, 4% is held by the ten largest clones. Sequenced material: bone marrow, taken before or after starting hypomethylating agent treatment for myelodysplastic syndrome (not recorded which). The origin of the receptors is a human donor with myelodysplastic syndrome.

This sequence joins TRBV19 and TRBJ1-3; D is unclear. In germline, CDR1 is LNHDA, CDR2 SQIVND (reference sequence). This CDR3 has 11 residues. V lost 9 bases to trimming and J lost 8 bases, with 11 bases between them. The CDR3: CASALEDTIYF. The CDR3 DNA reads TGTGCCAGCGCGTTGGAGGACACCATATATTTT.

In its sample, this clone was seen a few times. The rearrangement links TRBV9 to TRBJ1-6, with D perhaps matching TRBD1 (5 bases). Germline assignment: CDR1 SGDLS and CDR2 YYNGEE. V gave up 0 bases and J gave up 5 bases, with 18 bases separating them. This CDR3 has 18 residues. The CDR3 DNA follows: TGTGCCAGCAGCGTAGCTTCGGTCGTGGGGCAGGATAATTCACCCCTCCACTTT. This translates into CASSVASVVGQDNSPLHF.